Given below is one T cell receptor beta chain in context. Germline V lookup: CDR1 MDHEN, CDR2 SYDVKM. The CDR3 consists of 15 residues. The trim removed 2 bases at V and 7 bases at J, leaving 8 bases unmatched. How the authors handled the data: Counts of nucleated cells, estimated from reference gene primer amplification, were obtained. TCRdb's table, derived via immunoSEQ multiplex PCR, lists solely in-frame clones and lacks some. D and trimming were read from the DNA, whereas the V and J calls and clone size are those reported in that table. Among more than 200,000 clones listed, about four fifths were seen once. This sample is drawn from a study of blood T cell repertoires in COVID-19. Study background: From the United States, Italy and Spain came samples of acute and convalescent COVID-19. The analysed material was cDNA or gDNA that came from T cells, B-cell-depleted T cells, or PBMCs.

The TCR was taken from a man in his forties with active or convalescent COVID-19. This sequence joins TRBV28 and TRBJ1-5, with 7 bases aligning to TRBD1. The sequencing sample was made of peripheral blood. CDR3 protein: CASSLNRGGWQPQHF. CDR3 nucleotides: TGTGCCAGCAGTTTAAACAGGGGCGGATGGCAGCCCCAGCATTTT.